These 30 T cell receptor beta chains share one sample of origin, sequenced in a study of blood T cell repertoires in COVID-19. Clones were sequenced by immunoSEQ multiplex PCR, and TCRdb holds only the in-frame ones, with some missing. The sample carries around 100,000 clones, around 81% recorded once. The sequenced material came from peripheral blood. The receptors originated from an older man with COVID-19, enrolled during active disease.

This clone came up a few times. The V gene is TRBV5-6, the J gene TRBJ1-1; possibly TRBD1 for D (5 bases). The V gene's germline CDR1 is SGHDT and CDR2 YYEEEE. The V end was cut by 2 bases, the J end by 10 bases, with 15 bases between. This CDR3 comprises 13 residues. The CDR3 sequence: CASSFMGRRGAFF. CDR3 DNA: TGTGCCAGCAGCTTCATGGGGCGGCGGGGAGCTTTCTTT.

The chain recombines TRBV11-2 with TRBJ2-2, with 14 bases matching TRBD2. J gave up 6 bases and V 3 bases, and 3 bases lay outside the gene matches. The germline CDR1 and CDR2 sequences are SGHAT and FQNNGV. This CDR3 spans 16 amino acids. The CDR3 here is CASSLGTSGRPGELFF. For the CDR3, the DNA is TGTGCCAGCAGCTTGGGGACTAGCGGGAGACCCGGGGAGCTGTTTTTT.

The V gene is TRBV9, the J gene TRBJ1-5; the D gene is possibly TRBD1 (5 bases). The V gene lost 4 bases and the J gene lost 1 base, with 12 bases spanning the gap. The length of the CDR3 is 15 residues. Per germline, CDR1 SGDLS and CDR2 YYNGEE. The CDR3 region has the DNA TGTGCCAGCAGCCTCCAGGGTGGCAGCAATCAGCCCCAGCATTTT. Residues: CASSLQGGSNQPQHF.

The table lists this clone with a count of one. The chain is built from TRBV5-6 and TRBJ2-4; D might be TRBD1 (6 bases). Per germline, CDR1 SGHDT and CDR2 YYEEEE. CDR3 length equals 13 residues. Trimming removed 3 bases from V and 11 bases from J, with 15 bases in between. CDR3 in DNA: TGTGCCAGCAGCTCGATCAGGGGAAGTGTTCAGTACTTC. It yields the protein CASSSIRGSVQYF.

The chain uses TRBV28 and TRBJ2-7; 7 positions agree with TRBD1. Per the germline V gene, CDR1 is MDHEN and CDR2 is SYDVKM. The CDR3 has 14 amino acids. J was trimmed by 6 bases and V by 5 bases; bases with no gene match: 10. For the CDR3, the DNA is TGTGCCAGCAGTCTGCCTCCGCCAGGGGGCGAGCAGTACTTC. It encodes CASSLPPPGGEQYF.

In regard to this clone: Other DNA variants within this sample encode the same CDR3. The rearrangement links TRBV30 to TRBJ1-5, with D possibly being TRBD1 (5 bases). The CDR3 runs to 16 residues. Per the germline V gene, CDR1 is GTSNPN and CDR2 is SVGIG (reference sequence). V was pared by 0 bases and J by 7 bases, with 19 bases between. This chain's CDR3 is CAWSVRAGRGNQPQHF. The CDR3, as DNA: TGTGCCTGGAGTGTACGGGCAGGGAGGGGAAACCAGCCCCAGCATTTT. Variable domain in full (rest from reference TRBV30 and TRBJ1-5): SQTIHQWPATLVQPVGSPLSLECTVEGTSNPNLYWYRQAAGRGLQLLFYSVGIGQISSEVPQNLSASRPQDRQFILSSKKLLLSDSGFYLCAWSVRAGRGNQPQHFGDGTRLSIL.

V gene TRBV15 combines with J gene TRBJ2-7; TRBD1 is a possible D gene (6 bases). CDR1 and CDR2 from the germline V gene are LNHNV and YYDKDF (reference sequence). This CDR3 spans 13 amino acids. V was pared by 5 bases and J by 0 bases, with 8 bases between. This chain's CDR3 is CATSRDISYEQYF. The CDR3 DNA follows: TGTGCCACCAGCCGGGACATCTCCTACGAGCAGTACTTC.

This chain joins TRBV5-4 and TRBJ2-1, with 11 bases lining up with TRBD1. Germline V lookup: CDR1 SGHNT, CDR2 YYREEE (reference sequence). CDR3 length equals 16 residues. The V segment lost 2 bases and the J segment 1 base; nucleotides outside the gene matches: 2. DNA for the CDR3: TGTGCCAGCAGCTTCGGACAGGGGGCGTCCTACAATGAGCAGTTCTTC. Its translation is CASSFGQGASYNEQFF.

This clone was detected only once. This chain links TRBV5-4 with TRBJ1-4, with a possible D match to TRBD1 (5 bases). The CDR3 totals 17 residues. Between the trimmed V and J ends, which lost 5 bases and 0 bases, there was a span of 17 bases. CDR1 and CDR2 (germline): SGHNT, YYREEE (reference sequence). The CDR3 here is CASSLGRTTATNEKLFF. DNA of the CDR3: TGTGCCAGCAGTTTAGGGAGGACGACAGCAACTAATGAAAAACTGTTTTTT.

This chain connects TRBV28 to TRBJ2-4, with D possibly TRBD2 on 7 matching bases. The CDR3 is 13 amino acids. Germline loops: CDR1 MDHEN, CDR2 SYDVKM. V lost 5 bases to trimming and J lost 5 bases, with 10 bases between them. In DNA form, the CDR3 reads TGTGCCAGCAGTGAGGGGGGGCAAAACATTCAGTACTTC. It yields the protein CASSEGGQNIQYF.

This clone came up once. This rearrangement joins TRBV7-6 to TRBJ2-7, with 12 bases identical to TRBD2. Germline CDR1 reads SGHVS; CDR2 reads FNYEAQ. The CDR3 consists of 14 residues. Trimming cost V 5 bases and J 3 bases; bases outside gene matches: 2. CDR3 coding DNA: TGTGCCAGCAGCCAGACTAGCGGGAGCTACGAGCAGTACTTC. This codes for CASSQTSGSYEQYF.

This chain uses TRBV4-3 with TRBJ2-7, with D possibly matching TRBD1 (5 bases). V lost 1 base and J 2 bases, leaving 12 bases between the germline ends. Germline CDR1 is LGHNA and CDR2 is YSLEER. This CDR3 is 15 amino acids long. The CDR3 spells CASSQGQGPTYEQYF. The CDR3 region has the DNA TGCGCCAGCAGCCAAGGGCAGGGCCCCACCTACGAGCAGTACTTC.

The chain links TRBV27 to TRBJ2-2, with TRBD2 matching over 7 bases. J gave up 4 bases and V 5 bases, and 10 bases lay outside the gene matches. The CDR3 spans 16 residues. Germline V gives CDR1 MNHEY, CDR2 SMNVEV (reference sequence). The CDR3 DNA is TGTGCCAGCAGTATAAGGGTGGGGGAGGGCACCGGGGAGCTGTTTTTT. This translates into CASSIRVGEGTGELFF.

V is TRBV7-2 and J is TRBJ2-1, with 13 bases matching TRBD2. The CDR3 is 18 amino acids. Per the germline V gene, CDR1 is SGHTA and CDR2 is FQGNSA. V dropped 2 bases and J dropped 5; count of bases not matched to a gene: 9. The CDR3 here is CASSLRLAGGGSDNEQFF. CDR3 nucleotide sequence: TGTGCCAGCAGCTTAAGACTAGCGGGAGGAGGGTCGGACAATGAGCAGTTCTTC.

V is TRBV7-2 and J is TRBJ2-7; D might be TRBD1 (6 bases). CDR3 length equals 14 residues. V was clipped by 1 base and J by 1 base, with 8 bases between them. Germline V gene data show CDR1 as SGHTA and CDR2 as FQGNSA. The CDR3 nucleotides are TGTGCCAGCAGCTTAGAAGGACAGTCCTACGAGCAGTACTTC. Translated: CASSLEGQSYEQYF.

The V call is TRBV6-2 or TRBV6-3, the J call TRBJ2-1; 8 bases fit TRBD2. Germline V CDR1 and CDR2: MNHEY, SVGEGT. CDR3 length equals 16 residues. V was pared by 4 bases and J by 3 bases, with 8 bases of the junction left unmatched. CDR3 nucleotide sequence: TGTGCCAGCAGTTTCCTCCGGGGGGGCCTCTACAATGAGCAGTTCTTC. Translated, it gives CASSFLRGGLYNEQFF.

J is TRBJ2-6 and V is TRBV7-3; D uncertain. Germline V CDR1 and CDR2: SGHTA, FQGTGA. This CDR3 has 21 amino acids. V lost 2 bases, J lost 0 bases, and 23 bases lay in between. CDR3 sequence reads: CASSLRSLAGTHLSGANVLTF. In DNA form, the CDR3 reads TGTGCCAGCAGCTTACGCTCCTTAGCCGGTACGCATCTCTCTGGGGCCAACGTCCTGACTTTC. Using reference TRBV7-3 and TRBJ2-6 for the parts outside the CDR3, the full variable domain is GAGVSQTPSNKVTEKGKYVELRCDPISGHTALYWYRQSLGQGPEFLIYFQGTGAADDSGLPNDRFFAVRPEGSVSTLKIQRTERGDSAVYLCASSLRSLAGTHLSGANVLTFGAGSRLTVL.

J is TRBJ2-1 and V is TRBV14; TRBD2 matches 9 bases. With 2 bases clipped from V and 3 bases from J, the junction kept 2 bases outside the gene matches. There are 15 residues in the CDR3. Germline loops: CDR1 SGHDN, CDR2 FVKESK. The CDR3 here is CASSQFSGGYNEQFF. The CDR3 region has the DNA TGTGCCAGCAGCCAATTTAGCGGGGGCTACAATGAGCAGTTCTTC.

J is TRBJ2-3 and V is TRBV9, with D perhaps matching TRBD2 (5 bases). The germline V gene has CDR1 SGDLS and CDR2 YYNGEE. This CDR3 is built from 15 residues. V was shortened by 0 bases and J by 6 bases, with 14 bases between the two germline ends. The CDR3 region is CASSVGGSRVDTQYF. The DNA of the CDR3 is TGTGCCAGCAGCGTAGGTGGGAGTAGAGTTGATACGCAGTATTTT.

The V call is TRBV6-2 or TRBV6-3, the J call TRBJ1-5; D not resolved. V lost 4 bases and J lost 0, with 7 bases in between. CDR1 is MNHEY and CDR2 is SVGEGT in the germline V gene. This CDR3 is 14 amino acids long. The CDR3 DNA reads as TGTGCCAGCAGTTTATATTCTAGCAATCAGCCCCAGCATTTT. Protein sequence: CASSLYSSNQPQHF.

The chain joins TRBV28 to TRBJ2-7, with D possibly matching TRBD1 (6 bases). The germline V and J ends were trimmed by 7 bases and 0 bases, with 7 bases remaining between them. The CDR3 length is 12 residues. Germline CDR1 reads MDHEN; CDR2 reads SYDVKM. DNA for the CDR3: TGTGCCAGCACGGACAGCTCCTACGAGCAGTACTTC. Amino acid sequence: CASTDSSYEQYF. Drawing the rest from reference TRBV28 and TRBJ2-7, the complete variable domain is DVKVTQSSRYLVKRTGEKVFLECVQDMDHENMFWYRQDPGLGLRLIYFSYDVKMKEKGDIPEGYSVSREKKERFSLILESASTNQTSMYLCASTDSSYEQYFGPGTRLTVT.

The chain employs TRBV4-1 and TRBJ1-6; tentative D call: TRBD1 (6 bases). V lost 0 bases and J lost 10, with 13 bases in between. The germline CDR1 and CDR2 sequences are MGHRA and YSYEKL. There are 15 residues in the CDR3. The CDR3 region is CASSQEAEGVSPLHF. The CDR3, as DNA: TGCGCCAGCAGCCAAGAAGCCGAGGGGGTCTCACCCCTCCACTTT.

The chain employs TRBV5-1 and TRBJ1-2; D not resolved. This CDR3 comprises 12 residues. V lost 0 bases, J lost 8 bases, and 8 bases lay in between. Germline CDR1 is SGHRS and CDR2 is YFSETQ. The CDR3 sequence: CASSLEHYGYTF. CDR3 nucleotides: TGCGCCAGCAGCTTGGAACATTACGGCTACACCTTC.

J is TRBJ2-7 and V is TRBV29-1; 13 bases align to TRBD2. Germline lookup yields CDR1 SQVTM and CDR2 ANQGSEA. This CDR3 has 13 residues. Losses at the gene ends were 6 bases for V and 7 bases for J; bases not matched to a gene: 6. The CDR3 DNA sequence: TGCAGCGTAGGACTAGCGGGAGTTCGGGAGCAGTACTTC. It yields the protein CSVGLAGVREQYF.

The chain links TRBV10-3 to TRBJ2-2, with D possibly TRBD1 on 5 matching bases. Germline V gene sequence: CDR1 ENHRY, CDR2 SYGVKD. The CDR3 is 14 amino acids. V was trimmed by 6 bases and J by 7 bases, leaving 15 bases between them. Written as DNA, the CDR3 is TGTGCCATCAGCGGGTTAGGGGCGAGCGGGGAGCTGTTTTTT. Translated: CAISGLGASGELFF.

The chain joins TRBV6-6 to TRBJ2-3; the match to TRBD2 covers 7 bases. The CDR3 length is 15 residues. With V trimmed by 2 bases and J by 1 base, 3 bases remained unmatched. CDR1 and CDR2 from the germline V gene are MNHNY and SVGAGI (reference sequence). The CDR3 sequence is CASSYQRGGTDTQYF. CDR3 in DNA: TGTGCCAGCAGTTACCAGCGGGGAGGCACAGATACGCAGTATTTT.

CDR3 sequence reads: CASSEELADPLNNEQFF. The DNA of the CDR3 is TGTGCCAGCAGTGAAGAACTAGCGGACCCACTAAACAATGAGCAGTTCTTC. V gene TRBV6-1 combines with J gene TRBJ2-1; 8 nucleotides agree with TRBD2. The CDR3 is made up of 17 amino acids. Trimming removed 1 base from V and 5 bases from J; junction bases left unmatched: 10. Germline CDR1 reads MNHNS; CDR2 reads SASEGT.

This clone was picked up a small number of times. The CDR3 DNA follows: TGCGCCAGCAGCCTCGCCCACCAGGGAATCGGAAACACCATATATTTT. It is translated as CASSLAHQGIGNTIYF. This chain joins TRBV4-3 and TRBJ1-3, with D possibly being TRBD1 (5 bases). The CDR3 totals 16 residues. Trimming cost V 4 bases and J 4 bases, with 17 bases left between them. Germline CDR1 reads LGHNA; CDR2 reads YSLEER.

The CDR3 sequence is CASNNNERDGYTF. The CDR3 region has the DNA TGTGCCAGCAATAACAACGAACGGGATGGCTACACCTTC. The J gene is TRBJ1-2, the V gene TRBV25-1; no reliable D call. The CDR3 loop spans 13 amino acids. Trimming shortened V by 7 bases and J by 6 bases, and 15 bases separated the two germline ends. CDR1 is MGHDK, CDR2 SYGVNS, per germline.

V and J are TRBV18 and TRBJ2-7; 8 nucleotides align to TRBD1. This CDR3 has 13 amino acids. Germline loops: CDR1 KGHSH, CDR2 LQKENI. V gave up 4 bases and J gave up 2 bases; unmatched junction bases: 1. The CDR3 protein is CASSRTGTYEQYF. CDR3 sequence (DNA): TGTGCCAGCTCACGGACAGGGACCTACGAGCAGTACTTC.